One and the same sample provided the 10 T cell receptor beta chains below, sequenced in a study of blood T cells in healthy people across ages. A second PCR, run for 7 to 11 cycles, used a sample-barcoded 5' primer plus a J-beta primer mix. MiXCR, applied by TCRdb to the 5' RACE reads, yields one record per CDR3 protein. The sample has more than 900,000 distinct CDR3 sequences, around 25% seen once. These data also formed part of another study, on T cells of mothers and their children.

The material sequenced was blood. Receptors originate from a girl aged 2 to 9 in good health.

This clonotype came up many times. This rearrangement joins TRBV7-2 to TRBJ1-6; the D is unclear. The CDR3 covers 18 residues. V lost 3 bases to trimming and J lost 7 bases, with 22 bases between them. Germline-derived CDR1 and CDR2 are SGHTA and FQGNSA. CDR3 sequence: CASSFPTTGLGPNSPLHF. As DNA, the CDR3 is TGTGCCAGCAGCTTCCCCACAACCGGACTGGGTCCCAATTCACCCCTCCACTTT. Complete variable domain (other parts from reference TRBV7-2 and TRBJ1-6): GAGVSQSPSNKVTEKGKDVELRCDPISGHTALYWYRQSLGQGLEFLIYFQGNSAPDKSGLPSDRFSAERTGGSVSTLTIQRTQQEDSAVYLCASSFPTTGLGPNSPLHFGNGTRLTVT.

This clonotype has a handful of counts. This chain joins TRBV27 and TRBJ2-7; tentatively, D is TRBD1 (7 bases). Germline assignment: CDR1 MNHEY and CDR2 SMNVEV (reference sequence). This CDR3 region has 15 residues. V lost 5 bases, J lost 3 bases, and 17 bases lay in between. The CDR3 region is CASSLRAGQHYEQYF. The CDR3 DNA sequence: TGTGCCAGCAGTCTGAGGGCGGGACAGCACTACGAGCAGTACTTC.

The chain carries TRBV18 and TRBJ2-7; possibly TRBD1 for D (5 bases). The CDR3 runs 13 residues. Germline V gene lookup returns CDR1 KGHSH and CDR2 LQKENI. Trimming pared 5 bases from V and 11 bases from J, leaving 19 bases between. The CDR3 DNA follows: TGTGCCAGCTCAGGTTCCTCACAGGTCGAAGAGTACTTC. It specifies CASSGSSQVEEYF.

This clonotype occurred many times. This chain connects TRBV12-3 or TRBV12-4 to TRBJ1-3, with unresolved D. V lost 3 bases to trimming and J lost 4 bases, with 1 base between them. CDR3 length: 11 amino acids. This CDR3 reads CASSFGNTIYF. CDR3 in DNA: TGTGCCAGCAGTTTCGGAAACACCATATATTTT.

The chain has TRBV7-9 and TRBJ2-7, with D possibly matching TRBD2 (6 bases). Trimming stripped 4 bases from V and 1 base from J, with 17 bases between. The CDR3 length is 16 residues. The V gene's germline CDR1 is SEHNR and CDR2 FQNEAQ (reference sequence). In DNA, the CDR3 is TGTGCCAGCAGCTCGCGCGGGACGCTTTTGTCCTACGAGCAGTACTTC. Amino acid sequence: CASSSRGTLLSYEQYF.

This clonotype was recorded a few times. The chain uses TRBV24-1 and TRBJ1-1; 10 bases match TRBD1. Trimming removed 3 bases from V and 5 bases from J; junction bases left unmatched: 5. CDR3 size: 15 residues. Germline CDR1 KGHDR, CDR2 SFDVKD. The CDR3, as DNA: TGTGCCACCAGTGATCCGGGACAGGGGAATACTGAAGCTTTCTTT. This encodes CATSDPGQGNTEAFF.

This chain joins TRBV28 and TRBJ2-1; tentatively, D is TRBD1 or TRBD2 (5 bases each). Trimming left V 7 bases short and J 8 bases short, with 24 bases between. The CDR3 is 16 amino acids. Per the germline V gene, CDR1 is MDHEN and CDR2 is SYDVKM. CDR3 region: CASISLRTPLSDEQFF. The CDR3 bases are TGTGCCAGCATCTCCCTTCGGACACCGCTTAGCGATGAGCAGTTCTTC.

This clonotype was found a few times. The genes are TRBV10-3 and TRBJ2-5; 7 positions match TRBD1. The J call could be wrong; TRBJ2-7 is a better fit for the DNA end. CDR1 is ENHRY and CDR2 is SYGVKD in the germline V gene. The CDR3 is 13 residues long. The CDR3 loop is CAISEDRTYEQYF. The CDR3 bases are TGTGCCATCAGCGAGGACAGGACCTACGAGCAGTACTTC.

The table lists this clonotype with many counts. The chain combines TRBV28 with TRBJ1-6; D remains unclear. V shed 6 bases and J shed 6 bases, with 3 bases lying between them. Per germline, CDR1 MDHEN and CDR2 SYDVKM. The CDR3 loop spans 11 amino acids. CDR3: CASRLNSPLHF. CDR3 DNA: TGTGCCAGCAGACTTAATTCACCCCTCCACTTT.

This clonotype has just a few counts. V usage is TRBV10-3 and J usage is TRBJ1-6; D is possibly TRBD1 (6 bases). The germline V gene has CDR1 ENHRY and CDR2 SYGVKD. This CDR3 region has 13 residues. V lost 6 bases and J 8 bases, leaving 11 bases between the germline ends. In nucleotides, the CDR3 is TGTGCCATCAGACAGGGTCTCGATTCACCCCTCCACTTT. Encoded protein: CAIRQGLDSPLHF.